Listed here are 29 T cell receptor beta chains from one sample, sequenced in a study of response to subunit inactivated influenza vaccine. TCRdb re-derived calls from the RT-PCR reads in MiXCR, one entry per CDR3 protein. The repertoire consists of 500,000 to 600,000 distinct CDR3 sequences, with 10% to 15% occurring once and the leading ten covering around 14%. The sample in question was PBMCs from blood, obtained roughly 45 days after vaccination. The source of these receptors is a man over 45 who received an inactivated influenza vaccine.

A few counts support this clonotype. The V call is TRBV15, the J call TRBJ2-5; tentatively, D is TRBD1 (5 bases). Germline assignment: CDR1 LNHNV and CDR2 YYDKDF (reference sequence). V lost 3 bases, J lost 7 bases, and 9 bases lay in between. This CDR3 region has 12 residues. CDR3 region: CATSRDIGTQYF. The CDR3 DNA follows: TGTGCCACCAGCAGGGACATAGGGACCCAGTACTTC. Complete variable domain (other parts from reference TRBV15 and TRBJ2-5): DAMVIQNPRYQVTQFGKPVTLSCSQTLNHNVMYWYQQKSSQAPKLLFHYYDKDFNNEADTPDNFQSRRPNTSFCFLDIRSPGLGDTAMYLCATSRDIGTQYFGPGTRLLVL.

The chain employs TRBV9 and TRBJ2-2; 11 bases match TRBD2. Germline V CDR1 and CDR2: SGDLS, YYNGEE. The J segment lost 6 bases and the V segment lost 4 bases, leaving 8 bases of the junction unmatched. This CDR3 spans 16 amino acids. The CDR3 nucleotides read TGTGCCAGCAGCCTCTGGACTAGCGGGTTCTCCGGGGAGCTGTTTTTT. Protein: CASSLWTSGFSGELFF.

This clonotype was seen at least ten times. The CDR3 nucleotides are TGTGCCAGCAGTTTTCAGGGGGCCTACGAGCAGTACTTC. Protein: CASSFQGAYEQYF. V and J are TRBV27 and TRBJ2-7; 7 bases are a match to TRBD1. The CDR3 sequence is 13 residues long. V lost 3 bases and J lost 2; bases outside the gene matches: 1. Looked up from germline, CDR1 is MNHEY and CDR2 is SMNVEV (reference sequence).

This clonotype was detected ten times or more. The genes are TRBV20-1 and TRBJ1-5, with TRBD1 matching over 8 bases. The CDR3 contains 13 residues. The germline V gene encodes CDR1 DFQATT and CDR2 SNEGSKA (reference sequence). J lost 6 bases, V lost 6 bases, and 7 bases had no gene match. Here the CDR3 reads CSAKTGVSQPQHF. The CDR3 DNA follows: TGCAGTGCCAAGACAGGGGTGAGTCAGCCCCAGCATTTT.

This clonotype was recorded a few times. J is TRBJ2-4 and V is TRBV4-3; tentatively, D is TRBD2 (7 bases). Trimming removed 0 bases from V and 2 bases from J, with 14 bases in between. This CDR3 contains 17 residues. Germline assignment: CDR1 LGHNA and CDR2 YSLEER. CDR3 sequence reads: CASSQEFSGGTKNIQYF. The CDR3 region has the DNA TGCGCCAGCAGCCAAGAGTTTTCGGGGGGCACCAAAAACATTCAGTACTTC.

At least ten counts were recorded for this clonotype. The V gene is TRBV20-1, the J gene TRBJ2-2, with D possibly matching TRBD2 (5 bases). V shed 3 bases and J shed 0 bases, with 8 bases lying between them. From germline, CDR1 is DFQATT and CDR2 SNEGSKA (reference sequence). The CDR3 loop spans 14 amino acids. The CDR3 is CSASGDSNTGELFF. As DNA, the CDR3 is TGCAGTGCTAGCGGGGATTCGAACACCGGGGAGCTGTTTTTT.

This clonotype was picked up one time. J is TRBJ2-3 and V is TRBV5-4; D unclear. The CDR3 consists of 16 residues. From germline, CDR1 is SGHNT and CDR2 YYREEE (reference sequence). The V and J ends lost 3 bases and 1 base respectively, with 15 bases between them. The CDR3 sequence: CASSSRLLGGTDTQYF. The CDR3 DNA sequence: TGTGCCAGCAGCTCCCGACTTCTTGGTGGCACAGATACGCAGTATTTT.

This clonotype was seen only a few times. The V and J genes are TRBV7-2 and TRBJ1-2; unclear D gene. CDR1 and CDR2 from the germline V gene are SGHTA and FQGNSA. Trimming pared 4 bases from V and 5 bases from J, leaving 8 bases between. CDR3 length: 12 amino acids. In DNA form, the CDR3 reads TGTGCCAGCAGCTATTCGAATTATGGCTACACCTTC. Translating it yields CASSYSNYGYTF.

This clonotype was seen just once. A read error may produce the germline difference seen at one junction end. The J gene is TRBJ2-3, the V gene TRBV2; D may be TRBD1 (7 bases). The CDR3 runs 15 residues. Germline assignment: CDR1 SNHLY and CDR2 FYNNEI. The CDR3 is CASSGDRDWADTHYF. CDR3 bases: TGTGCCAGCAGCGGAGACAGGGACTGGGCAGATACGCACTATTTT.

The J gene is TRBJ2-1, the V gene TRBV18; D is unresolved. Trimming removed 0 bases at V and 0 bases at J, with 6 bases between. This CDR3 has 15 residues. Germline-derived CDR1 and CDR2 are KGHSH and LQKENI. The CDR3 DNA reads TGTGCCAGCTCACCACCTACAAGCTCCTACAATGAGCAGTTCTTC. Its translation: CASSPPTSSYNEQFF.

The chain recombines TRBV28 with TRBJ2-7; 12 nucleotides align to TRBD2. Losses at the gene ends were 3 bases for V and 7 bases for J; bases not matched to a gene: 7. CDR1 and CDR2 (germline): MDHEN, SYDVKM. This CDR3 spans 15 amino acids. The DNA for the CDR3 is TGTGCCAGCAGTTTGTCGCTAGCGGGAGGGAGGGAGCAGTACTTC. Encoded protein: CASSLSLAGGREQYF.

The chain links TRBV4-2 to TRBJ1-1; the match to TRBD1 covers 8 bases. With 2 bases clipped from V and 5 bases from J, the junction kept 7 bases outside the gene matches. Germline CDR1 LGHNA, CDR2 YNFKEQ. This CDR3 has 15 residues. The CDR3 DNA sequence: TGTGCCAGCAGCCAAACCGACAGGGGATGGACTGAAGCTTTCTTT. Protein sequence: CASSQTDRGWTEAFF.

In this sample, this clonotype turned up a few times. The V call is TRBV6-1, the J call TRBJ2-1; 7 nucleotides agree with TRBD1. Germline loops: CDR1 MNHNS, CDR2 SASEGT. This CDR3 has 15 amino acids. The junction had 5 bases not matched to a gene; V was cut back by 6 bases and J by 0 bases. The CDR3 DNA reads TGTGCCAGCAGGGCGGACAGGAGCTCCTACAATGAGCAGTTCTTC. Translation: CASRADRSSYNEQFF.

This clonotype was counted ten times or more. The chain couples TRBV10-2 to TRBJ2-7, with 9 bases that match TRBD1. Per the germline V gene, CDR1 is WSHSY and CDR2 is SAAADI. V shed 5 bases and J 2 bases; nucleotides not matched to a gene: 1. The CDR3 runs 13 residues. The CDR3 loop is CASSTGGPYEQYF. The CDR3 DNA follows: TGCGCCAGCAGTACAGGGGGCCCCTACGAGCAGTACTTC.

This clonotype came up a few times. The chain joins TRBV14 to TRBJ2-7, with 8 bases fitting TRBD1. Germline CDR1 SGHDN, CDR2 FVKESK. The ends lost 3 bases at V and 0 bases at J; junction bases unmatched: 7. This CDR3 has 16 amino acids. CDR3 protein: CASSHLGQGRSYEQYF. The CDR3 nucleotides read TGTGCCAGCAGCCACCTCGGACAGGGCCGCTCCTACGAGCAGTACTTC. Together with reference TRBV14 and TRBJ2-7, the CDR3 gives the full variable domain: EAGVTQFPSHSVIEKGQTVTLRCDPISGHDNLYWYRRVMGKEIKFLLHFVKESKQDESGMPNNRFLAERTGGTYSTLKVQPAELEDSGVYFCASSHLGQGRSYEQYFGPGTRLTVT.

The chain employs TRBV5-5 and TRBJ2-5; 7 positions agree with TRBD2. Trimming at V came to 3 bases and at J to 4 bases, leaving 6 bases not matched to a gene. The germline CDR1 and CDR2 sequences are SGHKS and YYEKEE (reference sequence). There are 14 residues in the CDR3. Here the CDR3 DNA reads TGTGCCAGCAGCTGGGCACAGCGGGGAGAGACCCAGTACTTC. It specifies CASSWAQRGETQYF. The complete variable domain, with remaining parts taken from reference TRBV5-5 and TRBJ2-5, reads DAGVTQSPTHLIKTRGQQVTLRCSPISGHKSVSWYQQVLGQGPQFIFQYYEKEERGRGNFPDRFSARQFPNYSSELNVNALLLGDSALYLCASSWAQRGETQYFGPGTRLLVL.

This clonotype showed up many times. The chain combines TRBV15 with TRBJ2-7; 7 nucleotides line up with TRBD2. Germline-derived CDR1 and CDR2 are LNHNV and YYDKDF (reference sequence). Trimming removed 1 base from V and 6 bases from J; junction bases left unmatched: 6. The CDR3 runs to 14 residues. The CDR3 reads CATSRGAGYLEQYF. The CDR3 DNA reads as TGTGCCACCAGCAGAGGAGCGGGATATCTCGAGCAGTACTTC.

The chain carries TRBV6-5 and TRBJ1-5, with D tentatively TRBD1 (6 bases). With 6 bases removed from V and 11 bases from J, the gap between germline ends came to 14 bases. The length of the CDR3 is 12 residues. From germline, CDR1 is MNHEY and CDR2 SVGAGI. In DNA, the CDR3 is TGTGCCAGCAGCCAAACAGGGATGGCCCAGCATTTT. The encoded protein is CASSQTGMAQHF.

This clonotype turned up a few times. CDR3 nucleotides: TGTGCCAGCAGTTCAGTCGGCCACCGGAACAATGAGCAGTTCTTC. It yields the protein CASSSVGHRNNEQFF. J is TRBJ2-1 and V is TRBV11-2; the D is unclear. V lost 6 bases and J 5 bases, leaving 17 bases between the germline ends. Germline CDR1 and CDR2: SGHAT and FQNNGV. The CDR3 is 15 amino acids.

This clonotype was seen at least ten times. V and J are TRBV12-3 or TRBV12-4 and TRBJ2-4; D is unclear. Trimming stripped 3 bases from V and 8 bases from J, with 8 bases between. The CDR3 is made up of 12 amino acids. The CDR3 DNA reads as TGTGCCAGCAGTTTTGGATCAGACATTCAGTACTTC. Its protein is CASSFGSDIQYF.

The chain couples TRBV10-3 to TRBJ2-3; a possible D gene is TRBD1 (7 bases). Germline CDR1 and CDR2: ENHRY and SYGVKD. The CDR3 spans 20 residues. Trimming cost V 0 bases and J 6 bases, with 28 bases left between them. The chain's CDR3 is CAISESNRGSTDGSFDTQYF. The CDR3 bases are TGTGCCATCAGTGAGTCGAACAGGGGCTCCACCGACGGGAGTTTTGATACGCAGTATTTT.

V and J are TRBV5-1 and TRBJ2-3; TRBD1 matches 10 bases. The CDR3 is 15 amino acids. The germline gives CDR1 SGHRS, CDR2 YFSETQ. Trimming removed 3 bases from V and 4 bases from J; junction bases left unmatched: 5. The CDR3 reads CASSYRDRGSDTQYF. CDR3 coding DNA: TGCGCCAGCAGCTATCGGGACAGGGGCTCAGATACGCAGTATTTT.

This clonotype was observed a handful of times. This rearrangement joins TRBV3-1 to TRBJ1-6; D is unresolved. V shed 2 bases and J shed 9 bases, with 8 bases lying between them. Germline CDR1 reads LGHDT; CDR2 reads YNNKEL (reference sequence). This CDR3 has 13 residues. CDR3 in DNA: TGTGCCAGCAGCCAATACAGCGGTTCACCCCTCCACTTT. As protein: CASSQYSGSPLHF.

This clonotype was found a few times. The V and J genes are TRBV29-1 and TRBJ2-7; TRBD1 might be the D (5 bases). The germline V gene encodes CDR1 SQVTM and CDR2 ANQGSEA. V lost 6 bases and J lost 3, with 9 bases in between. This CDR3 contains 11 residues. The CDR3 coding sequence is TGCAGCGTCCGAAGGGGCTACGAGCAGTACTTC. It codes for CSVRRGYEQYF.

The rearrangement links TRBV20-1 to TRBJ2-1; D is undetermined. This CDR3 is 16 amino acids long. Trimming shortened V by 5 bases and J by 3 bases, and 20 bases separated the two germline ends. CDR1 is DFQATT, CDR2 SNEGSKA, per germline (reference sequence). CDR3 nucleotides: TGCAGTGCTTCTACAATCCGCGAAGAGTTCTACAATGAGCAGTTCTTC. This codes for CSASTIREEFYNEQFF.

This clonotype was detected many times. CDR3 nucleotide sequence: TGTGCCAGCAGTTACTCGAAAGTCGGTTACAATGAGCAGTTCTTC. It is translated as CASSYSKVGYNEQFF. The V call is TRBV6-5, the J call TRBJ2-1; D gene ambiguous. The germline V and J ends were trimmed by 0 bases and 4 bases, with 10 bases remaining between them. CDR3 size: 15 residues. The germline V gene encodes CDR1 MNHEY and CDR2 SVGAGI.

The V call is TRBV3-1, the J call TRBJ2-1; D is uncertain. The ends were cut back, 2 bases at V and 0 bases at J, with 8 bases in the middle. Germline CDR1 reads LGHDT; CDR2 reads YNNKEL (reference sequence). CDR3 length: 15 residues. DNA for the CDR3: TGTGCCAGCAGCCAACGACTGGTCTCCTACAATGAGCAGTTCTTC. It specifies CASSQRLVSYNEQFF.

This clonotype was detected many times. V and J are TRBV20-1 and TRBJ2-3; the D gene is possibly TRBD2 (5 bases). Germline values: CDR1 DFQATT, CDR2 SNEGSKA (reference sequence). There are 16 residues in the CDR3. Trimming shortened V by 0 bases and J by 0 bases, and 13 bases separated the two germline ends. The CDR3 spells CSARDSRGLSTDTQYF. The CDR3 bases are TGCAGTGCTAGAGATTCCCGAGGGCTTAGCACAGATACGCAGTATTTT.

The chain recombines TRBV11-1 with TRBJ1-2, with 8 bases matching TRBD1. Germline trimming cut 2 bases from V and 4 bases from J; bases unmatched to any gene: 3. The CDR3 spans 14 residues. CDR1 and CDR2 (germline): SGHAT, FQDESV (reference sequence). The CDR3 loop reads CASSLTDRGYGYTF. In nucleotides, the CDR3 is TGTGCCAGCAGCTTAACCGACAGGGGCTATGGCTACACCTTC.